The 27 T cell receptor beta chains in this list originate from one sample, sequenced in a study of cytomegalovirus exposure and HLA in healthy donors (TCRdb year 2017). The library was obtained by the immunoSEQ multiplex PCR assay. The multiplex PCR relied on a mix of 60 forward primers for TCR Vbeta segments and 13 reverse primers for TCR Jbeta segments. The immuneACCESS repertoire file appears here via TCRdb, limited to in-frame rearrangements. These files lack a portion of the clones; in checked studies, under half of the deficit traces to unresolved V genes, and the cause of the others is not known. The sample data list 60,000 to 85,000 clones, and more than 65% of these were observed just once. The ten top clones hold under 20% of the sample. Material for sequencing was PBMCs. The receptors were sampled from a man aged 70 or older in good health and CMV-seropositive.

This chain joins TRBV18 and TRBJ2-1, with 14 bases identical to TRBD2. The J segment lost 6 bases and the V segment lost 6 bases, leaving 7 bases of the junction unmatched. CDR3 length: 16 residues. Germline CDR1 reads KGHSH; CDR2 reads LQKENI. The CDR3 DNA follows: TGTGCCAGCTCCAGCTCCGGGACTAGCGGGAGCAATGAGCAGTTCTTC. As protein: CASSSSGTSGSNEQFF.

J is TRBJ1-4 and V is TRBV28; perhaps TRBD1 as D (6 bases). CDR1 is MDHEN and CDR2 is SYDVKM in the germline V gene. This CDR3 contains 14 residues. Trimming pared 4 bases from V and 3 bases from J, leaving 9 bases between. In DNA form, the CDR3 reads TGTGCCAGCAGTTCCGGGGGGCCTAATGAAAAACTGTTTTTT. It yields the protein CASSSGGPNEKLFF.

CDR3 bases: TGTGCCATCAGTGAGCCGGGACTTGGAGCTTTCTTT. Translated, it gives CAISEPGLGAFF. The chain couples TRBV10-3 to TRBJ1-1, with D tentatively TRBD1 (5 bases). The V end lost 2 bases, the J end lost 10 bases, and 11 bases lay between the germline ends. The CDR3 totals 12 residues. CDR1 and CDR2 (germline): ENHRY, SYGVKD.

The chain uses TRBV2 and TRBJ2-5; D possibly corresponds to TRBD1 (6 bases). The CDR3 length is 13 residues. The V gene lost 5 bases and the J gene lost 5 bases, with 12 bases spanning the gap. The V gene's germline CDR1 is SNHLY and CDR2 FYNNEI. CDR3: CASSRGGGETQYF. In DNA form, the CDR3 reads TGTGCCAGCAGTCGAGGTGGGGGCGAGACCCAGTACTTC.

DNA of the CDR3: TGCGCCAGCAGCTTGAACGTTGGACTCTCCTACGAGCAGTACTTC. Residues: CASSLNVGLSYEQYF. The gene calls are TRBV5-1 and TRBJ2-7, with a weak D call TRBD2 (5 bases). V was shortened by 1 base and J by 0 bases, with 11 bases between the two germline ends. The germline V gene has CDR1 SGHRS and CDR2 YFSETQ. CDR3 length: 15 residues.

Note on this clone: The junction departs from the called germline gene at one end, perhaps through a read error. The chain links TRBV14 to TRBJ2-7; 7 bases are shared with TRBD1. The germline gives CDR1 SGHDN, CDR2 FVKESK. The CDR3 contains 13 residues. This chain's CDR3 is CASSQNHRDSLFF. The DNA of the CDR3 is TGTGCCAGCAGCCAAAACCACCGGGACAGCCTTTTCTTC.

The rearrangement uses TRBV19 and TRBJ1-4, with TRBD1 matching over 9 bases. The germline CDR1 and CDR2 sequences are LNHDA and SQIVND (reference sequence). There are 14 residues in the CDR3. J gave up 7 bases and V 7 bases, and 7 bases lay outside the gene matches. This CDR3 is CASNPGQGFEKLFF. The CDR3 DNA reads TGTGCCAGTAACCCGGGACAGGGATTTGAAAAACTGTTTTTT.

This chain uses TRBV7-9 with TRBJ2-7; 7 positions match TRBD1. CDR3 length equals 15 residues. Germline values: CDR1 SEHNR, CDR2 FQNEAQ (reference sequence). With V trimmed by 5 bases and J by 2 bases, 9 bases remained unmatched. This CDR3 is CASSKEDRAAYEQYF. As DNA, the CDR3 is TGTGCCAGCAGCAAAGAAGACAGGGCCGCCTACGAGCAGTACTTC.

The chain is built from TRBV10-1 and TRBJ2-7; weak D call: TRBD2 (7 bases). With 6 bases removed from V and 2 bases from J, the gap between germline ends came to 11 bases. The CDR3 totals 13 residues. Germline assignment: CDR1 WNHNN and CDR2 SYGVQD (reference sequence). CDR3 bases: TGCGCCAGCAGCCCGGGGGGCACCTACGAGCAGTACTTC. Its protein is CASSPGGTYEQYF.

This clone was detected only once. The chain recombines TRBV29-1 with TRBJ2-6; a possible D gene is TRBD1 (5 bases). Germline V CDR1 and CDR2: SQVTM, ANQGSEA. The CDR3 length is 15 residues. With 6 bases removed from V and 0 bases from J, the gap between germline ends came to 12 bases. The CDR3: CSVRQSRSGANVLTF. CDR3 DNA sequence: TGCAGCGTGAGACAGAGCCGCTCTGGGGCCAACGTCCTGACTTTC.

This clone appeared once. The J gene is TRBJ1-4, the V gene TRBV2, with D tentatively TRBD1 (5 bases). Germline loops: CDR1 SNHLY, CDR2 FYNNEI. The V and J ends lost 5 bases and 3 bases respectively, with 13 bases between them. CDR3 length equals 15 residues. CDR3 residues: CASSSQGMANEKLFF. For the CDR3, the DNA is TGTGCCAGCAGTTCCCAGGGTATGGCTAATGAAAAACTGTTTTTT.

The chain uses TRBV9 and TRBJ1-6, with 7 bases aligning to TRBD1. The junction had 4 bases not matched to a gene; V was cut back by 0 bases and J by 7 bases. Germline assignment: CDR1 SGDLS and CDR2 YYNGEE. The length of the CDR3 is 15 residues. DNA for the CDR3: TGTGCCAGCAGCGTAGAGTCAGGGGGGAATTCACCCCTCCACTTT. Its translation: CASSVESGGNSPLHF.

The chain has TRBV10-1 and TRBJ2-5, with 10 bases fitting TRBD1. Trimming took 6 bases from V and 6 from J; bases not matched to a gene: 7. The CDR3 has 14 amino acids. Germline V gene data show CDR1 as WNHNN and CDR2 as SYGVQD (reference sequence). The CDR3 sequence: CASRGGQGSKTQYF. CDR3 nucleotides: TGCGCCAGCAGGGGGGGACAGGGGAGTAAGACCCAGTACTTC.

A word on this clone: Germline is not matched at one junction end, which may reflect a read error. The chain has TRBV6-1 and TRBJ1-1, with a weak D call TRBD1 (5 bases). CDR1 and CDR2 from the germline V gene are MNHNS and SASEGT. The CDR3 has 15 residues. CDR3 in amino acids: CASSPRGGGGAEASF. CDR3 sequence (DNA): TGTGCCAGCAGTCCAAGGGGTGGGGGAGGTGCTGAAGCTTCCTTT.

CDR3 bases: TGTGCCACCAGCAGAGGTTCAGGGGACGAAAAACTGTTTTTT. Its translation is CATSRGSGDEKLFF. The gene calls are TRBV15 and TRBJ1-4, with D perhaps TRBD1 (6 bases). The V gene's germline CDR1 is LNHNV and CDR2 YYDKDF (reference sequence). This CDR3 is built from 14 residues. With 1 base removed from V and 8 bases from J, the gap between germline ends came to 11 bases.

The rearrangement joins TRBV5-1 to TRBJ2-5, with 7 positions matching TRBD1. Germline V gene data show CDR1 as SGHRS and CDR2 as YFSETQ. The trim removed 4 bases at V and 5 bases at J, leaving 14 bases unmatched. The CDR3 has 16 residues. The CDR3 DNA follows: TGCGCCAGCAGCGCCTCGACAGGGTCCCCGGGGGAGACCCAGTACTTC. Translation gives CASSASTGSPGETQYF.

The CDR3 loop reads CASRQGGHNYGYTF. In DNA, the CDR3 is TGTGCCAGCAGACAGGGGGGACATAATTATGGCTACACCTTC. The V gene is TRBV6-1, the J gene TRBJ1-2, with TRBD1 identical over 8 bases. The V and J ends lost 6 bases and 5 bases, in that order; junction bases with no gene match: 8. Per germline, CDR1 MNHNS and CDR2 SASEGT. The CDR3 has 14 residues.

This sequence joins TRBV30 and TRBJ2-5; 10 bases are a match to TRBD2. The CDR3 is 15 amino acids. J gave up 4 bases and V 4 bases, and 9 bases lay outside the gene matches. CDR1 GTSNPN and CDR2 SVGIG come from the germline V gene (reference sequence). In DNA form, the CDR3 reads TGTGCCTGGACGGTTCTAGCGGGAGCGGGAGAGACCCAGTACTTC. Translation gives CAWTVLAGAGETQYF.

This chain joins TRBV6-6 and TRBJ2-7; 9 bases align to TRBD1. J gave up 0 bases and V 8 bases, and 5 bases lay outside the gene matches. From germline, CDR1 is MNHNY and CDR2 SVGAGI (reference sequence). This CDR3 spans 14 amino acids. The CDR3 DNA is TGTGCCAGCCTAGGGACAGGGAGCTCCTACGAGCAGTACTTC. It codes for CASLGTGSSYEQYF.

The chain employs TRBV5-1 and TRBJ2-1, with 11 bases that match TRBD1. Trimming at V came to 5 bases and at J to 4 bases, leaving 8 bases not matched to a gene. The CDR3 loop spans 16 amino acids. Germline CDR1 reads SGHRS; CDR2 reads YFSETQ. CDR3 DNA: TGCGCCAGCAGGAGGCCCGGGACAGGGGGTTACAATGAGCAGTTCTTC. Protein: CASRRPGTGGYNEQFF.

This clone was picked up one time. This chain links TRBV5-1 with TRBJ1-2; D call uncertain. CDR3 size: 17 residues. Trimming stripped 0 bases from V and 0 bases from J, with 15 bases between. Germline CDR1 reads SGHRS; CDR2 reads YFSETQ. The CDR3 region has the DNA TGCGCCAGCAGCTTGGTTCCGCCAGGCCTAACTAACTATGGCTACACCTTC. Translated: CASSLVPPGLTNYGYTF.

J is TRBJ2-5 and V is TRBV5-1; possible D gene TRBD2, 7 bases. This CDR3 region has 16 residues. Trimming stripped 0 bases from V and 1 base from J, with 13 bases between. Germline lookup yields CDR1 SGHRS and CDR2 YFSETQ. The CDR3 nucleotides are TGCGCCAGCAGCTTGGCCGGGGGGCAGGGCCAAGAGACCCAGTACTTC. Its protein product is CASSLAGGQGQETQYF.

This rearrangement joins TRBV28 to TRBJ2-3, with 7 bases matching TRBD1. J lost 2 bases, V lost 6 bases, and 8 bases had no gene match. The CDR3 extends over 15 amino acids. CDR1 is MDHEN and CDR2 is SYDVKM in the germline V gene. CDR3 sequence: CASRYGDRDTDTQYF. The CDR3 DNA sequence: TGTGCCAGCAGATACGGGGACAGAGACACAGATACGCAGTATTTT.

This chain links TRBV14 with TRBJ2-5; 9 bases map to TRBD2. CDR3 size: 14 residues. Germline V CDR1 and CDR2: SGHDN, FVKESK. The J segment lost 5 bases and the V segment lost 4 bases, leaving 5 bases of the junction unmatched. The CDR3 DNA sequence: TGTGCCAGCAGCCGCCTTAGCGGGGGCGAGACCCAGTACTTC. It translates to CASSRLSGGETQYF. The variable domain in full, completed from reference TRBV14 and TRBJ2-5, reads EAGVTQFPSHSVIEKGQTVTLRCDPISGHDNLYWYRRVMGKEIKFLLHFVKESKQDESGMPNNRFLAERTGGTYSTLKVQPAELEDSGVYFCASSRLSGGETQYFGPGTRLLVL.

The chain joins TRBV7-2 to TRBJ2-5; TRBD2 agrees at 8 bases. This CDR3 has 15 amino acids. Looked up from germline, CDR1 is SGHTA and CDR2 is FQGNSA. V shed 4 bases and J 0 bases; nucleotides not matched to a gene: 4. The CDR3 loop reads CASSSRGGHQETQYF. CDR3 nucleotides: TGTGCCAGCAGCTCACGGGGGGGACACCAAGAGACCCAGTACTTC. The entire variable domain, with the rest obtained from reference TRBV7-2 and TRBJ2-5, is as follows: GAGVSQSPSNKVTEKGKDVELRCDPISGHTALYWYRQSLGQGLEFLIYFQGNSAPDKSGLPSDRFSAERTGGSVSTLTIQRTQQEDSAVYLCASSSRGGHQETQYFGPGTRLLVL.

The chain combines TRBV7-9 with TRBJ1-2; 12 bases line up with TRBD1. This CDR3 region has 15 residues. Germline assignment: CDR1 SEHNR and CDR2 FQNEAQ (reference sequence). Germline trimming cut 5 bases from V and 6 bases from J; bases unmatched to any gene: 7. The CDR3 region is CASSHGTGGAHGYTF. CDR3 sequence (DNA): TGTGCCAGCAGCCACGGGACAGGGGGCGCACATGGCTACACCTTC.

The V gene is TRBV19, the J gene TRBJ2-5, with 7 bases fitting TRBD1. V lost 5 bases to trimming and J lost 5 bases; unmatched junction nucleotides: 5. Germline CDR1 is LNHDA and CDR2 is SQIVND (reference sequence). The CDR3 runs to 13 residues. CDR3 protein: CASSDREGETQYF. The CDR3 nucleotides read TGTGCCAGTAGTGACAGGGAAGGGGAGACCCAGTACTTC.